The subject of this entry is one T cell receptor (beta chain). The antigen remains undetermined. This specimen belongs to a study of identical twins. General study points: Out-of-frame alpha sequences shared between twins exhibited an excess of low generation probability.

One entry per CDR3 protein, called by TCRdb with MiXCR from the 5' RACE reads. The table includes about 550,000 distinct CDR3 sequences, around 20% detected once. The donors were all healthy and Caucasian. This CDR3 is built from 16 residues. Trimming stripped 1 base from V and 1 base from J, with 13 bases between. CDR1 SGHAT and CDR2 FQNNGV come from the germline V gene. These same records also appear under a second study, on yellow fever vaccine responses in identical twins.

The genes are TRBV11-2 and TRBJ1-1, with D perhaps matching TRBD1 (5 bases). Sequencing input: CD4+ T cells sorted from blood. This clonotype was sampled from a woman younger than 35 in good health. The CDR3 spells CASSLGGTAGNTEAFF. Written as DNA, the CDR3 is TGTGCCAGCAGCTTAGGAGGGACCGCGGGGAACACTGAAGCTTTCTTT.